The 2 T cell receptor beta chains given below trace back to one sample, sequenced in a study of CD8+ T cells in alopecia areata. Extracted RNA was reverse transcribed into cDNA, the sequencing template. Clones were read by immunoSEQ multiplex PCR, and TCRdb kept only the in-frame ones, dropping some. The profile shows about 200,000 clones, 45% to 70% of them singletons. The sequencing sample was made of CD8+ T cells sorted from blood. The source is a human donor in good health.

The V and J genes are TRBV2 and TRBJ2-7; D remains unclear. Germline V gene sequence: CDR1 SNHLY, CDR2 FYNNEI. The V gene lost 5 bases and the J gene lost 4 bases, with 9 bases spanning the gap. This CDR3 contains 12 residues. The CDR3 sequence is CASSWQEYEQYF. Here the CDR3 DNA reads TGTGCCAGCAGTTGGCAGGAGTACGAGCAGTACTTC.

The V call is TRBV30, the J call TRBJ1-5, with D possibly being TRBD1 (6 bases). The V end was cut by 0 bases, the J end by 4 bases, with 10 bases between. Germline CDR1 is GTSNPN and CDR2 is SVGIG (reference sequence). CDR3 length: 14 amino acids. Here the CDR3 reads CAWSVGAGNQPQHF. DNA of the CDR3: TGTGCCTGGAGTGTGGGGGCTGGGAATCAGCCCCAGCATTTT.